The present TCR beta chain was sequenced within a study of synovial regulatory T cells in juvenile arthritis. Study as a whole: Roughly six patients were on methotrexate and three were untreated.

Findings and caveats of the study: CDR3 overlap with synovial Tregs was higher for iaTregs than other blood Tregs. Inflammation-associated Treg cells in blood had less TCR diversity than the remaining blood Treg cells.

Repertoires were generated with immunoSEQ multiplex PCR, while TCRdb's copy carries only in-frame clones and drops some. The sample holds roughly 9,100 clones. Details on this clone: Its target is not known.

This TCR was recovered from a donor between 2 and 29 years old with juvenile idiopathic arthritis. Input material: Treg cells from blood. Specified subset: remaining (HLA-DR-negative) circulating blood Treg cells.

CDR3 residues: CAISQGLSYEQYF. The chain is built from TRBV10-3 and TRBJ2-7; the D call from TCRdb, TRBD1, cannot be confirmed without DNA. Germline lookup yields CDR1 ENHRY and CDR2 SYGVKD. The CDR3 totals 13 residues. No DNA was logged.